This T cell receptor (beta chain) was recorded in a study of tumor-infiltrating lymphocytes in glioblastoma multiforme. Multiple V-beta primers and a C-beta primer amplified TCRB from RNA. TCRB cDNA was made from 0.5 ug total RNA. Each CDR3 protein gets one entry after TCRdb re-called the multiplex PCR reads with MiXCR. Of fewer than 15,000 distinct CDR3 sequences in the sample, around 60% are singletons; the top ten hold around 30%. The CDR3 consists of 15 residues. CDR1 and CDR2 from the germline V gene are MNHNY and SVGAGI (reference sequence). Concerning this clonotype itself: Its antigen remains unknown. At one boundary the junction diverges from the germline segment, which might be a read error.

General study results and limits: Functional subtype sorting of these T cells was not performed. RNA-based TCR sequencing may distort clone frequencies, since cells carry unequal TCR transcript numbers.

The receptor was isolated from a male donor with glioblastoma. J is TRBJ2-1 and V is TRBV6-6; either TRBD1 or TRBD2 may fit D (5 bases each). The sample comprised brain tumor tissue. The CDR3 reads CGSSYARDRHNEQFF. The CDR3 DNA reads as TGTGGCAGCAGTTACGCGAGGGACCGACACAATGAGCAGTTCTTC.